The clone carrying this TCR beta chain appeared a few times. Study processing details: Reference gene primer amplification in the assay estimated nucleated cell counts. Data came from immunoSEQ multiplex PCR; TCRdb stores just in-frame clones and leaves some out. That table supplies the V and J calls and clone size; D and trimming were determined from the DNA. The table has about 94,000 clones, 65% to 85% seen once. These data are taken from a study of blood T cell repertoires in COVID-19. V dropped 1 base and J dropped 8 bases, with 21 bases sitting between them. This CDR3 contains 18 residues. In germline, CDR1 is LGHDT, CDR2 YNNKEL (reference sequence).

This clonotype was sampled from a man aged 55 to 70 with acute or convalescent COVID-19. The sequenced material came from peripheral blood. The chain joins TRBV3-1 (or the pseudogene TRBV3-2) to TRBJ1-6; tentative D call: TRBD1 (5 bases). For the CDR3, the DNA is TGTGCCAGCAGCCAAGCCGCCTGGGGGGAAAGTATAGATTCACCCCTCCACTTT. The encoded protein is CASSQAAWGESIDSPLHF.